This T cell receptor beta chain was documented in a study of T-cell reconstitution after alpha-beta-depleted transplantation in children. Overall study findings and caveats: Alpha-beta T cells about two months after transplant reportedly derived from several hundred expanded graft clones.

A remark on this clonotype: What it recognizes is unknown.

The CDR3 consists of 15 residues. Looked up from germline, CDR1 is MRHNA and CDR2 is SNTAGT. The ends were cut back, 10 bases at V and 5 bases at J, with 23 bases in the middle. For TCRbeta, the library was prepared with unique molecular identifiers. From the PCR reads, TCRdb called clonotypes with MiXCR, one entry per CDR3 protein. The repertoire holds around 700,000 distinct CDR3 sequences, with less than 15% as singletons. This TCR derives from a girl aged 2-10 years with congenital amegakaryocytic thrombocytopenia, due to receive a stem cell transplant. The rearrangement joins TRBV6-4 to TRBJ2-5, with TRBD2 as a possible D gene (6 bases). Sequences were derived from PBMCs, sampled before TCRalphabeta/CD19-depleted stem cell transplant. This chain's CDR3 is CANEDLSGNFETQYF. The CDR3 coding sequence is TGTGCCAACGAAGACCTTAGCGGAAATTTTGAGACCCAGTACTTC.